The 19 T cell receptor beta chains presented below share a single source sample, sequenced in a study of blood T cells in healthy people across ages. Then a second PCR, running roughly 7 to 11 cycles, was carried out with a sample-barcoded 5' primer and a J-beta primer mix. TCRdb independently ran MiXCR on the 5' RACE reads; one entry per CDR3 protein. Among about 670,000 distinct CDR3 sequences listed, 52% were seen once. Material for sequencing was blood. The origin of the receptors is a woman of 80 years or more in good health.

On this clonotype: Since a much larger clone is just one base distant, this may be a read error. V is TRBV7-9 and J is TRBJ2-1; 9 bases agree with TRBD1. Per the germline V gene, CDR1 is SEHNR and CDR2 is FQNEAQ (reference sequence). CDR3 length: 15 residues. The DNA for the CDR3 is TGTGCCAGCAACCCACAGGGGGCTGCCTACAAGGAGCAGTTCTTC. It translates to CASNPQGAAYKEQFF.

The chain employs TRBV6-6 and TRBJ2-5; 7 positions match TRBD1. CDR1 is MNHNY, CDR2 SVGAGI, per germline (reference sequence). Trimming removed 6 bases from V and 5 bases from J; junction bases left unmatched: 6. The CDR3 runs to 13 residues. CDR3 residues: CASRKQGSETQYF. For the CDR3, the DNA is TGTGCCAGCAGGAAACAGGGGTCTGAGACCCAGTACTTC.

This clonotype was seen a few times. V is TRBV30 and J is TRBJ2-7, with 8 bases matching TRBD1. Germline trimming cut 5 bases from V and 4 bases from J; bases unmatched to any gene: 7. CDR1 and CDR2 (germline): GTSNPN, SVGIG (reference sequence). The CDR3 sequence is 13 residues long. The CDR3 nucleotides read TGTGCCTGGGGCCTACAGGGGGGTTACGAGCAGTACTTC. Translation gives CAWGLQGGYEQYF.

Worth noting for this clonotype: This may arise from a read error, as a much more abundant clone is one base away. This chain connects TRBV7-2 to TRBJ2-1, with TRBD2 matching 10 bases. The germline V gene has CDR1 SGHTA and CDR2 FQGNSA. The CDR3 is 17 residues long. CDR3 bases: TGTGCCAGCAGCAAACGCGGACTAGCGGTATCCTACAATGAGCGGTTCTTC. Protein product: CASSKRGLAVSYNERFF. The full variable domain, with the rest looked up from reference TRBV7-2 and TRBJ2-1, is GAGVSQSPSNKVTEKGKDVELRCDPISGHTALYWYRQSLGQGLEFLIYFQGNSAPDKSGLPSDRFSAERTGGSVSTLTIQRTQQEDSAVYLCASSKRGLAVSYNERFFGPGTRLTVL.

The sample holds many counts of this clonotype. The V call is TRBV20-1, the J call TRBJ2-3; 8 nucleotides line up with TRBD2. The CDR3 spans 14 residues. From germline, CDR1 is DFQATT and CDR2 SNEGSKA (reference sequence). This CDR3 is CSGRDYASTDTQYF. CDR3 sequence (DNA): TGCAGCGGGAGGGACTACGCTAGCACAGATACGCAGTATTTT.

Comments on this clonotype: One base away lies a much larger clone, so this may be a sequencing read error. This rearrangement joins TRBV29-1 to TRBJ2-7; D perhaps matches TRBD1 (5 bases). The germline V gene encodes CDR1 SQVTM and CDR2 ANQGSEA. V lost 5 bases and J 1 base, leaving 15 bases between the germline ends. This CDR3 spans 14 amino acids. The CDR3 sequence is CSVTQDLGSYEQYF. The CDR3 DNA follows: TGCAGCGTTACACAGGATCTAGGTTCCTACGAGCAGTACTTC.

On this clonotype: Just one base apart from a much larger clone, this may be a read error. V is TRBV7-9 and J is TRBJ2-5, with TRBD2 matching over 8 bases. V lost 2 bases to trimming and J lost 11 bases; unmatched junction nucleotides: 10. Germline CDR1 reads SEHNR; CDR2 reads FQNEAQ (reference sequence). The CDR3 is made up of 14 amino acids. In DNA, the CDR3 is TGTGCCAGCAGCTTATTCGGGGGGGCCATTGAGCAGTACTTC. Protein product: CASSLFGGAIEQYF.

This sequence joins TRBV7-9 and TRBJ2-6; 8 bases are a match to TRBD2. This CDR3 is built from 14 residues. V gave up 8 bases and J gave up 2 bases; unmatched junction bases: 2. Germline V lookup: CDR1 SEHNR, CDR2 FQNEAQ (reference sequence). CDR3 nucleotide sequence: TGTGCCAGCCTGCGGGGGGCTGGGGCCAACGTCCTGACTTTC. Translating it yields CASLRGAGANVLTF.

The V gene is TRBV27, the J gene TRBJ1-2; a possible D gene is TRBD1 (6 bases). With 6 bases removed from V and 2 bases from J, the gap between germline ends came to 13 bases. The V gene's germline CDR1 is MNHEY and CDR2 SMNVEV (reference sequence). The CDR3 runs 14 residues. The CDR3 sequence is CASRAGHLNYGYTF. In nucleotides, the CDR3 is TGTGCCAGCAGGGCGGGACACCTAAACTATGGCTACACCTTC.

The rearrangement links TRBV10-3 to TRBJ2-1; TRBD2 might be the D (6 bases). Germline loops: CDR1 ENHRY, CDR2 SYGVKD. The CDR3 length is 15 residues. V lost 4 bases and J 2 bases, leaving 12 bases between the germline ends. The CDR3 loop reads CAISGIAEAYNEQFF. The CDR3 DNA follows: TGTGCCATCAGTGGAATAGCGGAGGCCTACAATGAGCAGTTCTTC.

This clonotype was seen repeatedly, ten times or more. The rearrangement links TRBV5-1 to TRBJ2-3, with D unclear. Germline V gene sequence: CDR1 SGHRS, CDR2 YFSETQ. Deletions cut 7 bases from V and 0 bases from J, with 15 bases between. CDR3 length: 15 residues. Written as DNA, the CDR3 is TGCGCCAGCCGTTTATCTGCCACTAGCACAGATACGCAGTATTTT. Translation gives CASRLSATSTDTQYF. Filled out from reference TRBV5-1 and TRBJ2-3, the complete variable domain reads KAGVTQTPRYLIKTRGQQVTLSCSPISGHRSVSWYQQTPGQGLQFLFEYFSETQRNKGNFPGRFSGRQFSNSRSEMNVSTLELGDSALYLCASRLSATSTDTQYFGPGTRLTVL.

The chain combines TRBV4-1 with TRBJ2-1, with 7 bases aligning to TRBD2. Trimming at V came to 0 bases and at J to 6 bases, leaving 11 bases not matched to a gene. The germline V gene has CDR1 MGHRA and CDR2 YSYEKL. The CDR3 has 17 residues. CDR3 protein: CASSQDQRSSGSNEQFF. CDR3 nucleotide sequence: TGCGCCAGCAGCCAAGATCAACGGTCTAGCGGTAGCAATGAGCAGTTCTTC.

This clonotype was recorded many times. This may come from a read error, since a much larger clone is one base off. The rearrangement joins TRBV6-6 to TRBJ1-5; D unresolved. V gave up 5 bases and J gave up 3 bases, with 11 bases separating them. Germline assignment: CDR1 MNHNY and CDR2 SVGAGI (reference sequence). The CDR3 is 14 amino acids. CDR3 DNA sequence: TGTGCCAGCAGTGGGGAGGTAAACAATCAGCCCCAGCATTTT. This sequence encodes CASSGEVNNQPQHF.

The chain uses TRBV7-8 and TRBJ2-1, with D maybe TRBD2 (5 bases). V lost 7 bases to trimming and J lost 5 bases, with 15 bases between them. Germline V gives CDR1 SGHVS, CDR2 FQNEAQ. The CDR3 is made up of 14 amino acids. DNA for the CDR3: TGTGCCAGCAACCATGCCGGGATCAACAATGAGCAGTTCTTC. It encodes CASNHAGINNEQFF. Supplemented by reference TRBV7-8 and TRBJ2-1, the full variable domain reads GAGVSQSPRYKVAKRGQDVALRCDPISGHVSLFWYQQALGQGPEFLTYFQNEAQLDKSGLPSDRFFAERPEGSVSTLKIQRTQQEDSAVYLCASNHAGINNEQFFGPGTRLTVL.

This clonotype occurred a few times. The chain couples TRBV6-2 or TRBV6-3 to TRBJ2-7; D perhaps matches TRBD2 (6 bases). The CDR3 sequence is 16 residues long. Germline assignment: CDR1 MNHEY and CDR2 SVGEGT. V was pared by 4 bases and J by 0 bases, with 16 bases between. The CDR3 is CASSLRPGTSSYEQYF. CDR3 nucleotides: TGTGCCAGCAGTTTGAGGCCGGGGACTTCCTCCTACGAGCAGTACTTC.

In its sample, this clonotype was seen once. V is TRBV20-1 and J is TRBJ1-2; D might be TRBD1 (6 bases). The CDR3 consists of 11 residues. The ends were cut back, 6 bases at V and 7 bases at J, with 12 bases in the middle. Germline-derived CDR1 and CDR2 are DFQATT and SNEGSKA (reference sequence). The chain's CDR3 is CSANREGGYTF. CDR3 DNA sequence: TGCAGTGCGAACAGGGAAGGTGGCTACACCTTC.

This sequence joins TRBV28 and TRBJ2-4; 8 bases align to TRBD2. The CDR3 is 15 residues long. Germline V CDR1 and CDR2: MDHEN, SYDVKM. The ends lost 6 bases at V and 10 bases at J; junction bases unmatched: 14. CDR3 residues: CASSVAGGTEDIQYF. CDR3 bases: TGTGCCAGCAGCGTCGCGGGGGGAACCGAAGATATTCAGTACTTC.

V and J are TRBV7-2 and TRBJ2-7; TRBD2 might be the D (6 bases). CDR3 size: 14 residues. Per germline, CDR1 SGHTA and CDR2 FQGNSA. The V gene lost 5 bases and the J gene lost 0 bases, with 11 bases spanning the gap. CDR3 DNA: TGTGCCAGCAGCACAACCGGGGGCTCCTACGAGCAGTACTTC. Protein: CASSTTGGSYEQYF.

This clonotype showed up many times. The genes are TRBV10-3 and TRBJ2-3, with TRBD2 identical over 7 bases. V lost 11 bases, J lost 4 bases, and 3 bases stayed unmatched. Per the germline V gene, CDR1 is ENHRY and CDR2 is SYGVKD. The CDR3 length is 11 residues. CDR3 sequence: CAYGGADTQYF. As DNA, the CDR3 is TGTGCCTATGGGGGGGCAGATACGCAGTATTTT.